This T cell receptor (beta chain) was observed in a study of blood T cell repertoires in COVID-19. About the research overall: T cells, B-cell-depleted T cells, or PBMCs provided the cDNA or gDNA that served as material.

The assay was immunoSEQ multiplex PCR, and TCRdb's table has in-frame clones only and misses some. The data show over 150,000 clones, roughly 80% seen once. Regarding this clone: Other DNA sequences in the same sample also yield this CDR3.

Participant-reported clinical history was the basis for cohort assignment. V lost 0 bases and J lost 4; bases outside the gene matches: 3. The CDR3 is 15 amino acids. In germline, CDR1 is ENHRY, CDR2 SYGVKD. The sequenced material came from PBMCs or T cells enriched from blood (not recorded which). The genes are TRBV10-3 and TRBJ2-1, with 7 bases matching TRBD2. This sequence was found in a man aged 40-50 years who had recovered from COVID-19. CDR3 in amino acids: CAISESGGSYNEQFF. The CDR3 DNA reads TGTGCCATCAGTGAGTCGGGAGGGTCATACAATGAGCAGTTCTTC.